This T cell receptor (beta chain) was sequenced for a study of shared clonotypes between healthy human individuals. Study context: The cohort had a couple of women and a few men, ages 18 to 49. Study-wide points: A handful of donors shared approximately 5% of their naive CD4 clonotypes.

The authors distributed each subset's genomic DNA evenly over several immunoSEQ plates. Assay used: immunoSEQ multiplex PCR; TCRdb lists only in-frame clones, some missing. There are approximately 1.4 million clones in the sample; approximately 98% occur only once, and about 0.4% lies in the top ten. The CDR3 spans 18 residues. V gave up 2 bases and J gave up 7 bases; unmatched junction bases: 15. Germline V gene lookup returns CDR1 SGHAT and CDR2 FQNNGV. About this clone itself: No antigen is known for it.

V usage is TRBV11-2 and J usage is TRBJ2-1; 9 bases line up with TRBD2. This clonotype originated in a man aged 25-40 years in good health. Material: naive CD4+ T cells sorted from blood. Subset: CD45RA+ positively selected. CDR3: CASSLRKVGAGGLNEQFF. The CDR3 region has the DNA TGTGCCAGCAGCTTAAGAAAGGTAGGAGCGGGAGGTCTGAATGAGCAGTTCTTC.